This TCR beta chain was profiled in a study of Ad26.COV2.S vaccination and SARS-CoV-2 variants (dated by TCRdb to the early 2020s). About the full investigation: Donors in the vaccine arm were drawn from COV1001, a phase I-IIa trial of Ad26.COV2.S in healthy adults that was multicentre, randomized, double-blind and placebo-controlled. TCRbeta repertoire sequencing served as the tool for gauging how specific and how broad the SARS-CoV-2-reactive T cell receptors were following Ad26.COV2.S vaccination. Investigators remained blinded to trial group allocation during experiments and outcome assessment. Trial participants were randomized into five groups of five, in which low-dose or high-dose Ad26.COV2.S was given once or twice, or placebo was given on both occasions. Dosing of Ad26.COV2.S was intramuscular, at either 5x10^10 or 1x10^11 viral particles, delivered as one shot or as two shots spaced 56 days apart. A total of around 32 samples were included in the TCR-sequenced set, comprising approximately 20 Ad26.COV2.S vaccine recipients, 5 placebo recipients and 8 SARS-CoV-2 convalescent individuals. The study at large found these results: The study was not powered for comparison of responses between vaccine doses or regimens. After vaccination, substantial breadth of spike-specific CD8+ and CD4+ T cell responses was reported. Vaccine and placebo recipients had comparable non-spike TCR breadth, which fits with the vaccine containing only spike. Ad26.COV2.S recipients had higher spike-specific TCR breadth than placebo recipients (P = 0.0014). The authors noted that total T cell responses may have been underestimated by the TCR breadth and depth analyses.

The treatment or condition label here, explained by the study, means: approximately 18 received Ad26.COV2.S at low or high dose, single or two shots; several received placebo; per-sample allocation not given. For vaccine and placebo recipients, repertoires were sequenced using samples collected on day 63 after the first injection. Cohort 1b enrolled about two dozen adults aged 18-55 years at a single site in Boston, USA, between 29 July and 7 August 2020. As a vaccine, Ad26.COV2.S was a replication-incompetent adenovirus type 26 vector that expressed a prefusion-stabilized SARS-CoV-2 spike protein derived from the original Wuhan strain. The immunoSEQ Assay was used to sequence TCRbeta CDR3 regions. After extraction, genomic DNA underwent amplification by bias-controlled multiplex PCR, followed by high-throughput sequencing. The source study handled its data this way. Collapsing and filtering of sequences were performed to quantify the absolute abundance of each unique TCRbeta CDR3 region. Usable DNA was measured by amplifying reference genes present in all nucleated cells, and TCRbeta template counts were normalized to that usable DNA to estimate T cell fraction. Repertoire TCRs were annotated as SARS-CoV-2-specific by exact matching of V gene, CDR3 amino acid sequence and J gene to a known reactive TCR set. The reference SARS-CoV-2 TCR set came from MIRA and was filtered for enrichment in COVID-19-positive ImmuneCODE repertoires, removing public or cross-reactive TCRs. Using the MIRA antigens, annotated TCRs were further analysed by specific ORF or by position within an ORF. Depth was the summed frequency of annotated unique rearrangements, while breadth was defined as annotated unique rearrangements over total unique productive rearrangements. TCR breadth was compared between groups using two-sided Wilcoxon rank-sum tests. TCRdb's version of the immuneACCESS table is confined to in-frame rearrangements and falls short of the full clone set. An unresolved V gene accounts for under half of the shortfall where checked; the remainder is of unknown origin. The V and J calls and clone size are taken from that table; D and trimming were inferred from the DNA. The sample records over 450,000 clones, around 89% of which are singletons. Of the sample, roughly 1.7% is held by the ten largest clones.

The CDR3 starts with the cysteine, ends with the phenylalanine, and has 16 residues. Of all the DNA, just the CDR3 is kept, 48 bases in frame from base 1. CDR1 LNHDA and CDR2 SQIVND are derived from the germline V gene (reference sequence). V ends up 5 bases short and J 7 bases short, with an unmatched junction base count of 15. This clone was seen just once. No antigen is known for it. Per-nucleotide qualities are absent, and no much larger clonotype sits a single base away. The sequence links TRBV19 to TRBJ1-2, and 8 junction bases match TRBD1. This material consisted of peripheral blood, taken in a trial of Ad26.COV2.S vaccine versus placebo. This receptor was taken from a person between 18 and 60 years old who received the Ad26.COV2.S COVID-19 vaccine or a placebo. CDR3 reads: CASSGKQGGRFIGYTF. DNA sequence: TGTGCCAGTAGTGGAAAACAGGGGGGCCGATTTATTGGCTACACCTTC.